This T cell receptor (beta chain) was documented in a study of Ad26.COV2.S vaccination and SARS-CoV-2 variants. Overall study: The trial was COV1001 and the donor's arm was Ad26.COV2.S. Ad26.COV2.S shots went into the muscle once or twice, 56 days apart.

This CDR3 spans 12 amino acids. The germline V gene encodes CDR1 SEHNR and CDR2 FQNEAQ (reference sequence). V gave up 0 bases and J gave up 3 bases, with 2 bases separating them. Treatment of the sample: around 19 received Ad26.COV2.S at low or high dose, single or two shots; roughly 5 received placebo; per-sample allocation not given. After the first vaccine or placebo injection, samples were drawn on day 63. Repertoires were generated with immunoSEQ multiplex PCR, while TCRdb's copy carries only in-frame clones and drops some. The data show roughly 300,000 clones, with about 88% seen just once and approximately 5.9% held by the top ten.

This TCR was recovered from a person aged 18-60 years who received the Ad26.COV2.S COVID-19 vaccine or a placebo. Sequenced here: peripheral blood, sampled in a trial of Ad26.COV2.S vaccine versus placebo. The chain links TRBV7-9 to TRBJ1-2; no clear D. The CDR3 region has the DNA TGTGCCAGCAGCTTAGCTCACTATGGCTACACCTTC. Amino acids: CASSLAHYGYTF.